This T cell receptor (beta chain) came from a study of identical twins. V shed 1 base, J shed 13 bases, and the junction held 7 bases outside the gene matches. The CDR3 covers 13 residues. CDR1 is SEHNR, CDR2 FQNEAQ, per germline (reference sequence). This clonotype was seen ten or more times. TCRdb re-called the 5' RACE reads with MiXCR, one entry per CDR3 protein. In the table there are about 690,000 distinct CDR3 sequences, around 6% of which are singletons. The chain is built from TRBV7-9 and TRBJ2-1; 7 bases are a match to TRBD2. Material: naive T cells sorted from blood. The TCR was taken from a man between 18 and 29 years old in good health. CDR3 DNA: TGTGCCAGCAGCTTAGTGCGTCTAGCGGACCAGTTCTTC. The encoded protein is CASSLVRLADQFF.